This TCR beta chain was recovered during a study of T cells in Graves' hyperthyroidism and ophthalmopathy. Investigators excluded patients with uncontrolled infection, other autoimmune disease, pregnancy or lactation. The V and J ends lost 4 bases and 1 base, in that order; junction bases with no gene match: 11. The CDR3 has 19 amino acids. Germline CDR1 MNHEY, CDR2 SMNVEV (reference sequence). TCR beta CDR3 regions were amplified from RNA transcripts. Carried out on the TCR CDR3, a first-round RT-PCR used the HTBI primer set. TCRdb re-called the multiplex PCR reads with MiXCR, one entry per CDR3 protein. The sample holds about 640,000 distinct CDR3 sequences, around 13% seen once. This clonotype was seen at least ten times.

The origin of this receptor is a woman aged 45-65 years with Graves' ophthalmopathy. J is TRBJ2-7 and V is TRBV27, with TRBD2 matching over 15 bases. The source material was blood. CDR3 in DNA: TGTGCCAGCAGTTCAACCGGGACTAGCGGGAGGTCGGTATCCTACGAGCAGTACTTC. Its protein is CASSSTGTSGRSVSYEQYF.